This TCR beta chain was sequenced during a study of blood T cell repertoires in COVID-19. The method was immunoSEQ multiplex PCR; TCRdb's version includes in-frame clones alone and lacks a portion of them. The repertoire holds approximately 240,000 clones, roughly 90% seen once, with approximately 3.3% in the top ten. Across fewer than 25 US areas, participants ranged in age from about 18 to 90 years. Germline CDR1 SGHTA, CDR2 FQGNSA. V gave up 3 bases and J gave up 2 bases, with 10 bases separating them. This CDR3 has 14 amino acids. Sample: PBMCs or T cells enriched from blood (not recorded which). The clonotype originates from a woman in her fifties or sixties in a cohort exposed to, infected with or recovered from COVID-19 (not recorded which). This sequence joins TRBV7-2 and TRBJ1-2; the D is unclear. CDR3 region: CASSLAKKNYGYTF. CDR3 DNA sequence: TGTGCCAGCAGCTTGGCAAAAAAAAACTATGGCTACACCTTC.